Listed below are T cell receptor beta chains from one sample, sequenced in a study of T cells in Graves' hyperthyroidism and ophthalmopathy. One entry per CDR3 protein results from TCRdb running MiXCR on the multiplex PCR reads. In the table there are under 300,000 distinct CDR3 sequences, about an eighth of which are singletons. The sequenced sample was blood. These receptors were collected from a woman aged 25 to 45 with Graves' hyperthyroidism that later progressed to Graves' ophthalmopathy. The CDR3 runs from the conserved cysteine through the conserved F or W. A D gene is named only where the DNA matches it firmly. Clone size appears in some rows only: once, few, many, or a class for an expanded clone.

DNA	CDR3	V	J	length	size	D
TGTGCCAGCAGCTTAGATACCGGGACAGGGGAGTTCTTC	CASSLDTGTGEFF	TRBV11-2	TRBJ2-1	13	many	TRBD1
TGTGCCAGCAGGTTGGGACCCCTTTACAATGAGCAGTTCTTC	CASRLGPLYNEQFF	TRBV12-3/TRBV12-4	TRBJ2-1	14	.	.
TGTGCCAGCACCGAAGGGGGAGGGGATCAGCCCCAGCATTTT	CASTEGGGDQPQHF	TRBV28	TRBJ1-5	14	many	.
TGTGCCAGCAGTTACCACCTCCGGGACAGAAGAGACCAGCCCCAGCATTTT	CASSYHLRDRRDQPQHF	TRBV6-2/TRBV6-3	TRBJ1-5	17	many	TRBD1
TGCGCCAGCAGCAGGACAGGGTCCTACGAGCAGTACTTC	CASSRTGSYEQYF	TRBV5-1	TRBJ2-7	13	many	TRBD1
TGTGCCAGCAGAGGGTGGGGGGTGGAGACCCAGTACTTC	CASRGWGVETQYF	TRBV3-1	TRBJ2-5	13	.	.
TGTGCCAGTACCCTAACAGGGGGCTGGGAAGGTTACAATGAGCAGTTCTTC	CASTLTGGWEGYNEQFF	TRBV19	TRBJ2-1	17	.	TRBD1
TGTGCCAGCAGCTTTTACACAGTTTCCTACGAGCAGTACTTC	CASSFYTVSYEQYF	TRBV5-8	TRBJ2-7	14	few	.
TGTGCCAGCAGTGCCCCGGTGACCCAGTACTTC	CASSAPVTQYF	TRBV6-2/TRBV6-3	TRBJ2-5	11	.	.
TGTGCCAGCAGCTTGGGTTCTAGTGATCAGCCCCAGCATTTT	CASSLGSSDQPQHF	TRBV5-6	TRBJ1-5	14	many	.
TGTGCCAGCAGCGGGGACAGCGACTACGAGCAGTACTTC	CASSGDSDYEQYF	TRBV13	TRBJ2-7	13	.	TRBD1
TGTACCAGCAGTTACGGGGGCTACGAGCAGTACTTC	CTSSYGGYEQYF	TRBV6-9	TRBJ2-7	12	.	.
TGTGCCAGCAGCAAACAGGGGGGAGACAATGAGCAGTTCTTC	CASSKQGGDNEQFF	TRBV7-6	TRBJ2-1	14	many	TRBD1
TGCGCCAGCAGCCCCCGGCCCGGACAGGGGGCGGGTGGCTACACCTTC	CASSPRPGQGAGGYTF	TRBV5-1	TRBJ1-2	16	.	TRBD1
TGTGCCAGCAGCTTTTCGGGGGAGCAGTACTTC	CASSFSGEQYF	TRBV7-8	TRBJ2-7	11	.	.
TGTGCCAGCAGTTTAGGGACGGAAGAGACCCAGTACTTC	CASSLGTEETQYF	TRBV12-3/TRBV12-4	TRBJ2-5	13	few	.
TGTGCCAGCAGCTTAGGCCCAGCGGGTCTCAGAACAGATACGCAGTATTTT	CASSLGPAGLRTDTQYF	TRBV11-2	TRBJ2-3	17	many	.
TGTGCCAGCAGCCAAGCTCCCCCGGGGCTCGACTATGAAAAACTGTTTTTT	CASSQAPPGLDYEKLFF	TRBV3-1	TRBJ1-4	17	many	.
TGTGCCTATCCAGGGGGCACCGGGGAGCTGTTTTTT	CAYPGGTGELFF	TRBV30	TRBJ2-2	12	few	TRBD1
TGTGCCAGCAGATCTTTAGCGGGAGGGCCCACCGGGGAGCTGTTTTTT	CASRSLAGGPTGELFF	TRBV28	TRBJ2-2	16	many	TRBD2
TGTGCCAGCACCCGGAGCGGGACAGGGTCATGGTCACCCCTCCACTTT	CASTRSGTGSWSPLHF	TRBV12-3/TRBV12-4	TRBJ1-6	16	many	TRBD1
TGTGCCAGCAGCTTAGAGCTAGCGGGAGCGGGTTATGAGCAGTTCTTC	CASSLELAGAGYEQFF	TRBV7-8	TRBJ2-1	16	many	TRBD2
TGTGCCAGCAGCTTAGGACGGGACTACCAAGATACGCAGTATTTT	CASSLGRDYQDTQYF	TRBV7-9	TRBJ2-3	15	.	TRBD2
TGTGCCAGCAGTGAACGCTGGTTTGAGCAGTTCTTC	CASSERWFEQFF	TRBV2	TRBJ2-1	12	.	.
TGTGCCAGTACCGATTGGTTGGGCAATCAGCCCCAGCATTTT	CASTDWLGNQPQHF	TRBV19	TRBJ1-5	14	many	.
TGCAGCGTTGAAGATTCAGGTTCTGGGGCAGATACGCAGTATTTT	CSVEDSGSGADTQYF	TRBV29-1	TRBJ2-3	15	many	.
TGTGCCAGCAGTCTAGCGGGAGAGAACGAGCAGTACTTC	CASSLAGENEQYF	TRBV2	TRBJ2-7	13	many	TRBD2
TGCGCCAGCAGCCGTAGCCGCAACAATGAGCAGTTCTTC	CASSRSRNNEQFF	TRBV4-1	TRBJ2-1	13	.	.
TGCGCCAGCAGCAGCGACAGGGAGAACACTGAAGCTTTCTTT	CASSSDRENTEAFF	TRBV5-1	TRBJ1-1	14	many	TRBD1
TGTGCCAGCAGCTCCTCTCAGTCTAGCGCGACCTCCTACGAGCAGTACTTC	CASSSSQSSATSYEQYF	TRBV2	TRBJ2-7	17	.	.
TGTGCCAGCAGTCCCCGTAGCGGGAGATTCTACGAGCAGTACTTC	CASSPRSGRFYEQYF	TRBV6-1	TRBJ2-7	15	many	TRBD2
TGTGCCAGCAGCCGAGGGACTAGCGGGGGGTACGAGCAGTACTTC	CASSRGTSGGYEQYF	TRBV3-1	TRBJ2-7	15	.	TRBD2
TGTGCCAGCAGCCGCTCACCTTCTGGGGAGCAGTACTTC	CASSRSPSGEQYF	TRBV7-2	TRBJ2-7	13	many	.
TGTGCCAGCAGTTACTCCCCGGGTCTGAACACTGAAGCTTTCTTT	CASSYSPGLNTEAFF	TRBV6-5	TRBJ1-1	15	many	.
TGTGCCAGTACTGTGGGGACAAAGGGGTATGGCTACACCTTC	CASTVGTKGYGYTF	TRBV19	TRBJ1-2	14	many	.
TGCAGCGTTGCGGACTCGACCAAGTATGGCTACACCTTC	CSVADSTKYGYTF	TRBV29-1	TRBJ1-2	13	many	.
TGTGCCTGGTGGGACAGGGGACTAGCGGGAGGATTGGAGACCCAGTACTTC	CAWWDRGLAGGLETQYF	TRBV30	TRBJ2-5	17	many	TRBD2